These T cell receptor beta chains were read from a single sample in a study of T-cell reconstitution after alpha-beta-depleted transplantation in children. Each CDR3 protein is one row after TCRdb ran MiXCR on the PCR reads. The sample contains 500,000 to 750,000 distinct CDR3 sequences, 10% to 15% of which appear only once. The source was PBMCs, mostly from graft donor cells, collected 360 days after TCRalphabeta/CD19-depleted stem cell transplant. The receptors were gathered from a male patient between 10 and 17 years old who had a stem cell transplant for acute myeloid leukemia, so the T cells may come from the graft donor. Both conserved end residues are part of each CDR3. Fields, in order: clone size, V gene, J gene, D gene, CDR3 protein, CDR3 DNA. The D gene is left open where the match is weak. Not all rows give a size; the values are once, few, many and, for expanded clones, a class.

many	TRBV29-1	TRBJ2-5	-	CSVAGRSIETQYF	TGCAGCGTTGCGGGACGAAGCATTGAGACCCAGTACTTC
few	TRBV18	TRBJ2-7	TRBD2	CASSPILAGVFKEQYF	TGTGCCAGCTCACCAATACTAGCGGGGGTCTTTAAAGAGCAGTACTTC
few	TRBV10-3	TRBJ2-7	-	CAIGWADFEQYF	TGTGCCATCGGGTGGGCAGATTTCGAGCAGTACTTC
-	TRBV29-1	TRBJ1-1	-	CSGGSPEAFF	TGCAGCGGGGGGAGCCCTGAAGCTTTCTTT
-	TRBV10-3	TRBJ2-7	TRBD2	CAISGTSVYEQYF	TGTGCCATCAGTGGGACTAGCGTATACGAGCAGTACTTC
-	TRBV5-1	TRBJ2-3	TRBD2	CASTRTSGSDTQYF	TGCGCCAGCACCCGGACTAGCGGGAGTGATACGCAGTATTTT
-	TRBV12-3/TRBV12-4	TRBJ1-4	-	CASSPRRTVNEKLFF	TGTGCCAGCAGCCCCCGGAGGACGGTAAATGAAAAACTGTTTTTT
few	TRBV28	TRBJ2-6	TRBD2	CASRTREAPYSGANVLTF	TGTGCCAGCAGAACACGGGAGGCCCCTTACTCTGGGGCCAACGTCCTGACTTTC
few	TRBV12-3/TRBV12-4	TRBJ2-5	-	CASRSRQETQYF	TGTGCCAGCAGGTCCAGGCAAGAGACCCAGTACTTC
few	TRBV10-3	TRBJ2-1	TRBD2	CAIRPLAGGEGLYNEQFF	TGTGCCATCAGGCCACTAGCGGGAGGGGAGGGCCTTTACAATGAGCAGTTCTTC
few	TRBV7-2	TRBJ2-7	-	CASSPQSQGGSYEQYF	TGTGCCAGCAGCCCCCAGAGCCAGGGAGGCTCCTACGAGCAGTACTTC